The next 25 T cell receptor beta chains were all read from a single sample in a study of T cell responses to AZD1222 COVID-19 vaccine. Produced via immunoSEQ multiplex PCR; TCRdb's table is partial and in-frame only. The sample consists of 65,000 to 85,000 clones, around nine tenths of them appearing once. The sequenced sample was peripheral blood, obtained on day 0 of AZD1222 vaccination. These receptors originate from an adult in good health.

The V call is TRBV3-1 (or the pseudogene TRBV3-2), the J call TRBJ1-2; D might be TRBD1 (6 bases). With 1 base removed from V and 7 bases from J, the gap between germline ends came to 13 bases. Per the germline V gene, CDR1 is LGHDT and CDR2 is YNNKEL (reference sequence). This CDR3 spans 14 amino acids. In DNA form, the CDR3 reads TGTGCCAGCAGCCAAGCGGACAAGGGGGGTGGCTACACCTTC. Amino acids: CASSQADKGGGYTF.

This clone came up once. The gene calls are TRBV3-1 (or the pseudogene TRBV3-2) and TRBJ2-2; D tentatively fits TRBD1 or TRBD2 (5 bases each). The V and J ends lost 6 bases and 7 bases respectively, with 15 bases between them. Germline V gives CDR1 LGHDT, CDR2 YNNKEL (reference sequence). The CDR3 length is 14 residues. In nucleotides, the CDR3 is TGTGCCAGCAGACTGGGGACGGCGGTCGGGGAGCTGTTTTTT. It yields the protein CASRLGTAVGELFF.

The chain couples TRBV2 to TRBJ1-5, with D possibly matching TRBD1 (5 bases). There are 14 residues in the CDR3. V was clipped by 5 bases and J by 2 bases, with 10 bases between them. The germline V gene encodes CDR1 SNHLY and CDR2 FYNNEI. CDR3 region: CASSPDMGNQPQHF. The CDR3 region has the DNA TGTGCCAGCAGTCCGGACATGGGCAATCAGCCCCAGCATTTT.

V is TRBV7-8 and J is TRBJ2-4; D could derive from TRBD1 or TRBD2 (6 bases each). CDR3 size: 15 residues. CDR1 and CDR2 from the germline V gene are SGHVS and FQNEAQ. V was pared by 3 bases and J by 2 bases, with 11 bases between. The CDR3 DNA is TGTGCCAGCAGCTTGGGCGGGGACACCAAAAACATTCAGTACTTC. Its protein is CASSLGGDTKNIQYF.

As to this clone: The same CDR3 arises from other DNA sequences in this sample as well. J is TRBJ1-1 and V is TRBV6-1; D might be TRBD1 (5 bases). Per the germline V gene, CDR1 is MNHNS and CDR2 is SASEGT. This CDR3 is built from 15 residues. V was trimmed by 1 base and J by 4 bases, leaving 13 bases between them. CDR3 sequence: CASSEGPGLSTEAFF. In DNA form, the CDR3 reads TGTGCCAGCAGTGAAGGTCCGGGGCTAAGCACTGAAGCTTTCTTT.

In its sample, this clone was seen a few times. The chain uses TRBV28 and TRBJ1-1; D may be TRBD1 (5 bases). The CDR3 consists of 15 residues. With 5 bases removed from V and 5 bases from J, the gap between germline ends came to 18 bases. Germline V CDR1 and CDR2: MDHEN, SYDVKM. In DNA form, the CDR3 reads TGTGCCAGCAGTCCTCCCCAGGGCTATGGGACTGAAGCTTTCTTT. Translated: CASSPPQGYGTEAFF.

The chain carries TRBV7-8 and TRBJ1-2; 7 bases line up with TRBD1. Per germline, CDR1 SGHVS and CDR2 FQNEAQ. J gave up 3 bases and V 6 bases, and 7 bases lay outside the gene matches. The CDR3 has 14 residues. DNA of the CDR3: TGTGCCAGCAGTCCCAGGGACAGTCACTATGGCTACACCTTC. This encodes CASSPRDSHYGYTF.

The V and J genes are TRBV7-2 and TRBJ2-2, with TRBD1 as a possible D gene (5 bases). The CDR3 contains 13 residues. Germline CDR1 SGHTA, CDR2 FQGNSA. Between the trimmed V and J ends, which lost 4 bases and 3 bases, there was a span of 6 bases. The CDR3 DNA reads as TGTGCCAGCAGCTCGACAGACACCGGGGAGCTGTTTTTT. As protein: CASSSTDTGELFF.

CDR3: CASTRSGGGYGYTF. The CDR3 region has the DNA TGTGCCAGTACTCGGTCAGGGGGCGGCTATGGCTACACCTTC. The gene calls are TRBV19 and TRBJ1-2; 8 bases align to TRBD1. This CDR3 spans 14 amino acids. The germline V gene encodes CDR1 LNHDA and CDR2 SQIVND (reference sequence). V was pared by 7 bases and J by 4 bases, with 8 bases of the junction left unmatched.

The chain links TRBV5-4 to TRBJ1-1, with 7 bases aligning to TRBD1. V shed 6 bases and J 2 bases; nucleotides not matched to a gene: 16. Germline-derived CDR1 and CDR2 are SGHNT and YYREEE (reference sequence). The CDR3 is 17 residues long. CDR3 region: CASTGKGGGFQNTEAFF. In DNA form, the CDR3 reads TGTGCCAGCACCGGGAAGGGAGGGGGCTTCCAAAACACTGAAGCTTTCTTT.

The chain links TRBV19 to TRBJ1-1, with a tentative D call TRBD1 (5 bases). The CDR3 is 11 amino acids. V was cut by 7 bases and J by 8 bases, with 11 bases left in between. Germline CDR1 LNHDA, CDR2 SQIVND (reference sequence). CDR3 in amino acids: CASKGRGEAFF. The CDR3 DNA is TGTGCCAGTAAGGGCCGGGGGGAAGCTTTCTTT. The whole variable domain, filled in from reference TRBV19 and TRBJ1-1, reads DGGITQSPKYLFRKEGQNVTLSCEQNLNHDAMYWYRQDPGQGLRLIYYSQIVNDFQKGDIAEGYSVSREKKESFPLTVTSAQKNPTAFYLCASKGRGEAFFGQGTRLTVV.

This clone was counted once. The chain links TRBV27 to TRBJ2-3; unclear D gene. The CDR3 spans 14 residues. The germline V gene has CDR1 MNHEY and CDR2 SMNVEV (reference sequence). The ends were cut back, 2 bases at V and 0 bases at J, with 6 bases in the middle. CDR3 sequence reads: CASSLLGSTDTQYF. In DNA, the CDR3 is TGTGCCAGCAGTTTACTGGGAAGCACAGATACGCAGTATTTT.

J is TRBJ1-2 and V is TRBV7-9; TRBD1 agrees at 9 bases. V gave up 5 bases and J gave up 7 bases; unmatched junction bases: 8. Germline CDR1 SEHNR, CDR2 FQNEAQ (reference sequence). The CDR3 loop spans 14 amino acids. CDR3 region: CASSRAGQGSGYTF. The CDR3, as DNA: TGTGCCAGCAGCCGGGCGGGACAGGGATCTGGCTACACCTTC. The complete variable domain, with remaining parts taken from reference TRBV7-9 and TRBJ1-2, reads DTGVSQNPRHKITKRGQNVTFRCDPISEHNRLYWYRQTLGQGPEFLTYFQNEAQLEKSRLLSDRFSAERPKGSFSTLEIQRTEQGDSAMYLCASSRAGQGSGYTFGSGTRLTVV.

The chain recombines TRBV19 with TRBJ2-2, with TRBD2 matching 7 bases. Trimming took 1 base from V and 5 from J; bases not matched to a gene: 1. CDR3 length equals 14 residues. Germline V gene sequence: CDR1 LNHDA, CDR2 SQIVND (reference sequence). For the CDR3, the DNA is TGTGCCAGTAGTATAGTCGGGGGGACCGGGGAGCTGTTTTTT. Protein sequence: CASSIVGGTGELFF.

This rearrangement joins TRBV28 to TRBJ2-7, with D tentatively TRBD1 or TRBD2 (5 bases each). The V gene's germline CDR1 is MDHEN and CDR2 SYDVKM. V shed 5 bases and J shed 7 bases, with 15 bases lying between them. The CDR3 totals 13 residues. The CDR3 loop reads CASSPTGTDEQYF. CDR3 in DNA: TGTGCCAGCAGTCCAACCGGGACGGATGAGCAGTACTTC.

CDR3 in amino acids: CASSIMKDSYEQYF. As DNA, the CDR3 is TGTGCCAGCAGCATCATGAAGGACTCCTACGAGCAGTACTTC. J is TRBJ2-7 and V is TRBV7-2; D gene ambiguous. V was shortened by 5 bases and J by 0 bases, with 11 bases between the two germline ends. Germline values: CDR1 SGHTA, CDR2 FQGNSA. CDR3 length: 14 amino acids.

The chain recombines TRBV11-2 with TRBJ1-4, with TRBD1 identical over 8 bases. The CDR3 contains 16 residues. Germline trimming cut 4 bases from V and 4 bases from J; bases unmatched to any gene: 8. The germline gives CDR1 SGHAT, CDR2 FQNNGV. The CDR3 region is CASSSGNRGNNEKLFF. In nucleotides, the CDR3 is TGTGCCAGCAGCTCAGGGAACAGGGGGAATAATGAAAAACTGTTTTTT.

The genes are TRBV29-1 and TRBJ2-1; maybe TRBD2 (6 bases). Looked up from germline, CDR1 is SQVTM and CDR2 is ANQGSEA. V lost 6 bases, J lost 10 bases, and 16 bases lay in between. The CDR3 contains 12 residues. CDR3 DNA: TGCAGCGTCGGGGGACGGCGTCTAGAGCAGTTCTTC. It translates to CSVGGRRLEQFF.

The genes are TRBV4-3 and TRBJ2-1; no reliable D call. This CDR3 spans 15 amino acids. CDR1 is LGHNA and CDR2 is YSLEER in the germline V gene. V dropped 6 bases and J dropped 4 bases, with 16 bases sitting between them. The CDR3 region is CASSDGVASYNEQFF. In DNA, the CDR3 is TGCGCCAGCAGTGATGGGGTCGCTAGTTACAATGAGCAGTTCTTC.

V usage is TRBV9 and J usage is TRBJ1-2, with TRBD1 matching 9 bases. The CDR3 length is 15 residues. CDR1 is SGDLS and CDR2 is YYNGEE in the germline V gene. V shed 5 bases and J 7 bases; nucleotides not matched to a gene: 12. The CDR3 nucleotides read TGTGCCAGCAGAGATGACGCGGGACAGGGCTCTGGCTACACCTTC. It is translated as CASRDDAGQGSGYTF.

The chain links TRBV11-1 to TRBJ2-3; 9 nucleotides align to TRBD2. CDR1 is SGHAT and CDR2 is FQDESV in the germline V gene (reference sequence). The CDR3 loop spans 15 amino acids. V trimming: 0 bases; J trimming: 3 bases; junction bases outside the gene matches: 1. Here the CDR3 reads CASSLASGGTDTQYF. The DNA for the CDR3 is TGTGCCAGCAGCTTAGCTAGCGGGGGAACAGATACGCAGTATTTT.

The J gene is TRBJ1-1, the V gene TRBV10-1; D is unclear. Deletions cut 7 bases from V and 4 bases from J, with 13 bases between. The CDR3 is 13 amino acids. Germline lookup yields CDR1 WNHNN and CDR2 SYGVQD (reference sequence). The CDR3 DNA reads as TGCGCCAGCAAAAGTCGGGATGCCACTGAAGCTTTCTTT. Its translation is CASKSRDATEAFF.

The gene calls are TRBV5-6 and TRBJ1-1; 10 bases agree with TRBD1. Looked up from germline, CDR1 is SGHDT and CDR2 is YYEEEE. This CDR3 is 13 amino acids long. Losses at the gene ends were 3 bases for V and 8 bases for J; bases not matched to a gene: 4. The CDR3 here is CASSSDRGPEAFF. In nucleotides, the CDR3 is TGTGCCAGCAGCTCCGACAGGGGGCCAGAAGCTTTCTTT.

The rearrangement links TRBV19 to TRBJ2-7; D ambiguous. This CDR3 is 16 amino acids long. Trimming shortened V by 2 bases and J by 7 bases, and 21 bases separated the two germline ends. The germline V gene has CDR1 LNHDA and CDR2 SQIVND (reference sequence). The CDR3, as DNA: TGTGCCAGTAGTATAATGGCAGGTGGGCGCCACGGTGAGCAGTACTTC. Translation: CASSIMAGGRHGEQYF.

The chain employs TRBV12-3 or TRBV12-4 and TRBJ1-1; D might be TRBD1 (5 bases). The CDR3 loop spans 13 amino acids. The germline V and J ends were trimmed by 7 bases and 3 bases, with 12 bases remaining between them. CDR3 amino acids: CASTWGGDTEAFF. Here the CDR3 DNA reads TGTGCCAGCACTTGGGGGGGTGACACTGAAGCTTTCTTT.